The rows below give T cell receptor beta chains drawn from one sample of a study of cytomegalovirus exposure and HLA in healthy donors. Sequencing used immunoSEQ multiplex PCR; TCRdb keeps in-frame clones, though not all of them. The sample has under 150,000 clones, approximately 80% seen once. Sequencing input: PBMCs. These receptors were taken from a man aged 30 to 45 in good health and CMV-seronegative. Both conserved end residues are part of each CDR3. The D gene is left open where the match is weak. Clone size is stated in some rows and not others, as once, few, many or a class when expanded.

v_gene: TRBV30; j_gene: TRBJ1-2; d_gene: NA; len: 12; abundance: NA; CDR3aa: CAWTQMNYGYTF; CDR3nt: TGTGCCTGGACCCAGATGAACTATGGCTACACCTTC
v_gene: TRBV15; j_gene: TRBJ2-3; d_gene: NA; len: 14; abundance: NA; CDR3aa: CATSRGGASDTQYF; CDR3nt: TGTGCCACCAGCAGAGGCGGGGCGTCAGATACGCAGTATTTT
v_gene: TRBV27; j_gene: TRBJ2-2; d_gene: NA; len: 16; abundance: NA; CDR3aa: CASKYERVTNTGELFF; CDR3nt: TGTGCCAGCAAGTACGAGCGGGTGACGAACACCGGGGAGCTGTTTTTT
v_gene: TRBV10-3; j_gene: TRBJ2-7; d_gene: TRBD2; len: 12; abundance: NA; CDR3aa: CAIRGTSYEQYF; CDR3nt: TGTGCCATCAGGGGGACTAGCTACGAGCAGTACTTC
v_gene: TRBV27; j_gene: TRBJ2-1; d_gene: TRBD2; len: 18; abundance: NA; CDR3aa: CASSLLGGRAFSYNEQFF; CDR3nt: TGTGCCAGCAGTTTATTAGGCGGGAGGGCCTTCTCCTACAATGAGCAGTTCTTC
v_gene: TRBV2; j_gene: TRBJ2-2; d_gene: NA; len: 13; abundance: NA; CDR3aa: CASSPSGTGELFF; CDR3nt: TGTGCCAGCAGTCCCTCCGGGACCGGGGAGCTGTTTTTT
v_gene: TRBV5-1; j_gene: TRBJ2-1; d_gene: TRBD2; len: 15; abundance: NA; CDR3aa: CASSSGLAPYNEQFF; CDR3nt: TGCGCCAGCAGCTCGGGACTAGCGCCGTACAATGAGCAGTTCTTC
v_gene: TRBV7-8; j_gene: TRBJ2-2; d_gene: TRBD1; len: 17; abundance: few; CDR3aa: CASSFVWTGSGTGELFF; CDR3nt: TGTGCCAGCAGCTTCGTGTGGACAGGGAGTGGCACCGGGGAGCTGTTTTTT
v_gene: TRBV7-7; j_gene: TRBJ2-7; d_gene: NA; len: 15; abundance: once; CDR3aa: CASSPGPGRLYEQYF; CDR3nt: TGTGCCAGCAGCCCCGGACCGGGAAGACTCTACGAGCAGTACTTC
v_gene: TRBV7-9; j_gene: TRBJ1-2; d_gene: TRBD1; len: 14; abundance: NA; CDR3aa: CASSYLTGGHGYTF; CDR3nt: TGTGCCAGCAGCTACCTTACAGGGGGTCATGGCTACACCTTC
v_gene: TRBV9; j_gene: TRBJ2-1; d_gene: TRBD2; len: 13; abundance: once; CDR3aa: CASSSGTRNEQFF; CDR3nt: TGTGCCAGCAGCTCCGGGACTAGGAATGAGCAGTTCTTC
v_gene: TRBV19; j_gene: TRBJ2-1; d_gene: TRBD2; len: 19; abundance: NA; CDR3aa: CASSIVTAGASSSYNEQFF; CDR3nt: TGTGCCAGTAGTATCGTTACAGCGGGGGCCTCCAGCTCCTACAATGAGCAGTTCTTC
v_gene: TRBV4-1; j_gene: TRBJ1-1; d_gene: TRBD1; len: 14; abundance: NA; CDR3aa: CASSQPGQLAEAFF; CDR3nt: TGCGCCAGCAGCCAGCCGGGACAGTTGGCTGAAGCTTTCTTT
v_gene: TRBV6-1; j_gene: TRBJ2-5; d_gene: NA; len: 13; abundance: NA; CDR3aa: CASRTRGEETQYF; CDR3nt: TGTGCCAGCAGGACTAGAGGTGAGGAGACCCAGTACTTC
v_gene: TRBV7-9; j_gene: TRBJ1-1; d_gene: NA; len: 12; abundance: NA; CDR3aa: CASSLRGTEAFF; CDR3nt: TGTGCCAGCAGCTTAAGGGGGACTGAAGCTTTCTTT
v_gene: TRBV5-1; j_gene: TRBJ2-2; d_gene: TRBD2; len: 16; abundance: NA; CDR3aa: CASSTGTSGSNGEPFF; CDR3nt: TGCGCCAGCAGCACGGGGACTAGCGGGAGTAACGGGGAGCCGTTTTTT
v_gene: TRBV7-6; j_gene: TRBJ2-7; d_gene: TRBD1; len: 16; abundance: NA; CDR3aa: CASSLLPDRGSYEQYF; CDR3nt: TGTGCCAGCAGCTTATTGCCGGACAGGGGCTCCTACGAGCAGTACTTC
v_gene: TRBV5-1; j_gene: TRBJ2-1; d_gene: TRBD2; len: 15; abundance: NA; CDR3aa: CASSPGTSGRNEQFF; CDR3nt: TGCGCCAGCAGCCCCGGGACTAGCGGGAGGAATGAGCAGTTCTTC
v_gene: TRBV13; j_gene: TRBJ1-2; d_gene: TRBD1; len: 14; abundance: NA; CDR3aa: CASSKTGGNYGYTF; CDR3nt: TGTGCCAGCAGCAAGACAGGGGGGAACTATGGCTACACCTTC
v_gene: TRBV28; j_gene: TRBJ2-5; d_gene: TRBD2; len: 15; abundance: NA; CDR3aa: CASSFLSGSGETQYF; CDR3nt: TGTGCCAGCAGTTTCCTTAGCGGGAGTGGAGAGACCCAGTACTTC
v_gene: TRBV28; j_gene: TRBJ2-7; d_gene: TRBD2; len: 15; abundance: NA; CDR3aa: CASSSPSGGIYEQYF; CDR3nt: TGTGCCAGCAGTTCCCCTAGCGGGGGAATTTACGAGCAGTACTTC
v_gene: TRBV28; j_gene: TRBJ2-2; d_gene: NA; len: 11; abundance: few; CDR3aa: CAITGHGELFF; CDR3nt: TGTGCCATTACAGGGCACGGGGAGCTGTTTTTT
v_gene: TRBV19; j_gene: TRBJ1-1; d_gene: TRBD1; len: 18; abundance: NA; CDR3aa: CASTELGTGFGKNTEAFF; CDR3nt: TGTGCCAGTACCGAATTAGGGACAGGGTTTGGAAAAAACACTGAAGCTTTCTTT
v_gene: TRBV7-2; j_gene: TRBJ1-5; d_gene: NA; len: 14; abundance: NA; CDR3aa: CASSLTPGDQPQHF; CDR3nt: TGTGCCAGCAGCTTAACGCCCGGGGATCAGCCCCAGCATTTT
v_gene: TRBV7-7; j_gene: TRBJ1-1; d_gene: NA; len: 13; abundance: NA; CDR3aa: CASSSAGGTEAFF; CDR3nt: TGTGCCAGCAGCTCTGCCGGGGGCACTGAAGCTTTCTTT
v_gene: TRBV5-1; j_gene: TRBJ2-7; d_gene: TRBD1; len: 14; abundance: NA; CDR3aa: CASSWGQGVGEQYF; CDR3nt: TGCGCCAGCAGCTGGGGACAGGGCGTGGGCGAGCAGTACTTC
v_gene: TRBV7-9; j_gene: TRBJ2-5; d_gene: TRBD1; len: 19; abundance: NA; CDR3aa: CASSLDPPGNTGGEGTQYF; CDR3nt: TGTGCCAGCAGCTTAGACCCGCCTGGGAACACAGGGGGCGAAGGGACCCAGTACTTC
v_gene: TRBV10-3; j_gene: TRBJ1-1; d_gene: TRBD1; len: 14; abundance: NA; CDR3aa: CAISRDRLNTEAFF; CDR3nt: TGTGCCATCAGCCGGGACAGGCTGAACACTGAAGCTTTCTTT
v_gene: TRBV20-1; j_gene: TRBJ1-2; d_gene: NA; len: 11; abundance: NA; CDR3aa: CSARLEPGYTF; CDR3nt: TGCAGTGCTAGACTAGAACCAGGGTACACCTTC
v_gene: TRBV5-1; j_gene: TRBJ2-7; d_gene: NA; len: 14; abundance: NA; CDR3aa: CASSLVASSYEQYF; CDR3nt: TGCGCCAGCAGCTTGGTGGCTAGCTCCTACGAGCAGTACTTC
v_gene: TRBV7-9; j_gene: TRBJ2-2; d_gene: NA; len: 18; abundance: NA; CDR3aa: CASSLLGSAGLPGGELFF; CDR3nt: TGTGCCAGCAGCTTATTGGGAAGCGCCGGACTGCCGGGCGGGGAGCTGTTTTTT
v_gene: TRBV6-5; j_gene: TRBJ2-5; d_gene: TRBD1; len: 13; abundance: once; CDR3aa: CASRRGQGGTQYF; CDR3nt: TGTGCCAGCAGACGCGGACAGGGAGGGACCCAGTACTTC
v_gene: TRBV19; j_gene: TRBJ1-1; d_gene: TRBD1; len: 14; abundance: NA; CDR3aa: CASSITGANTEAFF; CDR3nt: TGTGCCAGTAGTATTACAGGGGCGAACACTGAAGCTTTCTTT
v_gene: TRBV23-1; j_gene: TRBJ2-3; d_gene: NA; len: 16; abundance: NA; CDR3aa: CASSQRRSAEEDTQYF; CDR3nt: TGCGCCAGCAGTCAAAGGAGGAGCGCGGAGGAAGATACGCAGTATTTT
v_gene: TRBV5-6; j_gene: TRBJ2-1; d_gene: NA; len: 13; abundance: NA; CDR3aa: CASSFQGYNEQFF; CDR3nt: TGTGCCAGCAGCTTTCAGGGGTACAATGAGCAGTTCTTC
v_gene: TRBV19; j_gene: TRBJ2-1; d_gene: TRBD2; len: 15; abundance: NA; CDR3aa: CASSIAAGVTEEQFF; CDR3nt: TGTGCCAGTAGTATTGCAGCGGGAGTCACCGAGGAGCAGTTCTTC
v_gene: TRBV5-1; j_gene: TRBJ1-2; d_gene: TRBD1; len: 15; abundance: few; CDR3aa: CASSLGGGMVSGYTF; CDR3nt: TGCGCCAGCAGCCTTGGAGGGGGCATGGTGAGTGGCTACACCTTC
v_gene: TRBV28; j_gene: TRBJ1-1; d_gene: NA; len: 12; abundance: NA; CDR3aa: CASSLTRTEAFF; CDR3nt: TGTGCCAGCAGTTTAACCAGGACTGAAGCTTTCTTT
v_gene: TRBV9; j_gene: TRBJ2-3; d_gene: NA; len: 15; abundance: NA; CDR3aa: CASSPRASVTDTQYF; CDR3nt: TGTGCCAGCAGCCCACGGGCTAGCGTGACAGATACGCAGTATTTT
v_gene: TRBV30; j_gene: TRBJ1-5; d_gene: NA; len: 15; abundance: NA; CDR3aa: CAWSPGLVRGQPQHF; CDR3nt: TGTGCCTGGAGTCCGGGACTTGTTCGGGGTCAGCCCCAGCATTTT
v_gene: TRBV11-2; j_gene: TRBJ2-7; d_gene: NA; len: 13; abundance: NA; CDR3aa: CASRQDSPHEQYF; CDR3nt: TGTGCCAGCAGGCAGGACAGTCCGCACGAGCAGTACTTC
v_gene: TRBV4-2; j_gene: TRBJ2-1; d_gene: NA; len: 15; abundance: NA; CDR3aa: CASSQVQGTGNEQFF; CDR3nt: TGTGCCAGCAGCCAAGTTCAGGGGACGGGGAATGAGCAGTTCTTC
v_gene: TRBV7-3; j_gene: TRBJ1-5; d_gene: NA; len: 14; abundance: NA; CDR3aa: CASSLGTVNQPQHF; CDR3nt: TGTGCCAGCAGCTTAGGTACGGTAAATCAGCCCCAGCATTTT
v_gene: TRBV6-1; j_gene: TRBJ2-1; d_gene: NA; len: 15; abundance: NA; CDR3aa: CASSEEQGSYNEQFF; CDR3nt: TGTGCCAGCAGTGAAGAGCAGGGCTCCTACAATGAGCAGTTCTTC
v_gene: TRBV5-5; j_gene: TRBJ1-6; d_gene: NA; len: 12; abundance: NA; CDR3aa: CASSPGWLPLHF; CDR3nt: TGTGCCAGTAGCCCGGGGTGGTTACCCCTCCACTTT
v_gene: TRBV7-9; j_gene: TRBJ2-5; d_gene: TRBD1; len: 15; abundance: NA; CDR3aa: CASSLGSGGTETQYF; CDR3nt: TGTGCCAGCAGCTTAGGCTCAGGGGGCACAGAGACCCAGTACTTC
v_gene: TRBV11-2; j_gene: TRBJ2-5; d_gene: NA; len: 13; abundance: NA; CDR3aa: CASSLQAQETQYF; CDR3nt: TGTGCCAGCAGCTTACAGGCCCAAGAGACCCAGTACTTC
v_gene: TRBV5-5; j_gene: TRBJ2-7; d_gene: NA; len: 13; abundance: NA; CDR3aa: CASSSQGGNGPSF; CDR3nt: TGTGCCAGCAGCTCACAGGGGGGGAACGGCCCTAGCTTC
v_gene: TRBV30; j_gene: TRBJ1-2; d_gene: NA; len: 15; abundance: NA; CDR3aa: CAWRPPSGKLAGYTF; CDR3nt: TGTGCCTGGAGACCACCCTCGGGAAAGTTGGCCGGCTACACCTTC